This T cell receptor (beta chain) derives from a study of T cell responses to AZD1222 COVID-19 vaccine. Whole-study results and caveats: Clonal diversity may have been underestimated in mostly white British donors. Recipients of AZD1222 seropositive at baseline numbered only 6 or 7.

Note on this clone: The antigen is undetermined.

Between the trimmed V and J ends, which lost 6 bases and 1 base, there was a span of 10 bases. Germline values: CDR1 MDHEN, CDR2 SYDVKM. This CDR3 comprises 14 residues. Produced via immunoSEQ multiplex PCR; TCRdb's table is partial and in-frame only. The sample comprises approximately 150,000 clones, roughly 89% of which are singletons, and about 5.3% rests with the top ten. This specimen was peripheral blood, taken on day 0 of AZD1222 vaccination. The receptor was isolated from an adult in good health. The chain has TRBV28 and TRBJ1-3; tentatively, D is TRBD1 (5 bases). Here the CDR3 reads CASSTGGSGNTIYF. The CDR3 DNA is TGTGCCAGCAGCACCGGGGGGTCTGGAAACACCATATATTTT. The variable domain in full, completed from reference TRBV28 and TRBJ1-3, reads DVKVTQSSRYLVKRTGEKVFLECVQDMDHENMFWYRQDPGLGLRLIYFSYDVKMKEKGDIPEGYSVSREKKERFSLILESASTNQTSMYLCASSTGGSGNTIYFGEGSWLTVV.